This T cell receptor (beta chain) was captured in a study of T cells in Graves' hyperthyroidism and ophthalmopathy. Overall study context: The authors collected peripheral blood at initial diagnosis, before any treatment.

V was trimmed by 1 base and J by 9 bases, leaving 12 bases between them. This CDR3 region has 12 residues. CDR1 and CDR2 from the germline V gene are DFQATT and SNEGSKA (reference sequence). This clonotype was recorded a few times. The investigators amplified TCR beta CDR3 regions from RNA transcripts. When the TCR CDR3 underwent first-round RT-PCR, the HTBI primer set was used. TCRdb redid the calling of the multiplex PCR reads with MiXCR, one entry per CDR3 protein. The sample has under 350,000 distinct CDR3 sequences; roughly 13% are singletons. A patient was excluded if there was uncontrolled infection, other autoimmune disease, pregnancy or lactation.

The TCR comes from a middle-aged woman with Graves' ophthalmopathy. The chain uses TRBV20-1 and TRBJ1-1; possible D gene TRBD1, 5 bases. Input material: blood. CDR3 coding DNA: TGCAGTGCTAGAGTAGGGGTTGGACAAGCTTTCTTT. It is translated as CSARVGVGQAFF.